The 28 T cell receptor beta chains below come from one sample, sequenced in a study of T cell responses to AZD1222 COVID-19 vaccine. Only in-frame clones appear in the TCRdb table, and some are missing; sequencing was by immunoSEQ multiplex PCR. The repertoire has about 79,000 clones, around 82% of them found once; the top ten carry under 1.5%. The source was peripheral blood, collected 28 days after the second AZD1222 dose. The receptor source for this set is an adult who received the AZD1222 COVID-19 vaccine.

The gene calls are TRBV29-1 and TRBJ1-2; the D gene is possibly TRBD1 (5 bases). The CDR3 has 12 residues. Germline V gene sequence: CDR1 SQVTM, CDR2 ANQGSEA. The V end was cut by 7 bases, the J end by 3 bases, with 12 bases between. CDR3 region: CSASGTDYGYTF. CDR3 DNA: TGCAGCGCCTCCGGGACCGACTATGGCTACACCTTC.

The rearrangement links TRBV4-3 to TRBJ1-5, with D perhaps TRBD1 (5 bases). The V and J ends lost 0 bases and 7 bases respectively, with 13 bases between them. CDR3 length: 15 residues. Germline assignment: CDR1 LGHNA and CDR2 YSLEER. DNA of the CDR3: TGCGCCAGCAGCCAAGAAAGGCAGGGAGGCCAGCCCCAGCATTTT. Its protein is CASSQERQGGQPQHF.

This clone appeared once. V is TRBV7-8 and J is TRBJ2-3; D perhaps matches TRBD2 (6 bases). The CDR3 covers 16 residues. V was pared by 3 bases and J by 2 bases, with 15 bases between. Germline lookup yields CDR1 SGHVS and CDR2 FQNEAQ. CDR3 nucleotide sequence: TGTGCCAGCAGCTTGCATATCGGAGGGGCCACAGATACGCAGTATTTT. Its protein product is CASSLHIGGATDTQYF.

The chain is built from TRBV7-9 and TRBJ1-3, with D possibly being TRBD1 (5 bases). Germline V gives CDR1 SEHNR, CDR2 FQNEAQ (reference sequence). Trimming cost V 1 base and J 2 bases, with 9 bases left between them. The CDR3 contains 15 residues. This chain's CDR3 is CASSLDGGAGNTIYF. In nucleotides, the CDR3 is TGTGCCAGCAGCTTAGATGGGGGTGCTGGAAACACCATATATTTT.

The chain combines TRBV4-2 with TRBJ1-3, with TRBD1 matching over 10 bases. The junction had 5 bases not matched to a gene; V was cut back by 5 bases and J by 1 base. This CDR3 comprises 16 residues. The germline V gene encodes CDR1 LGHNA and CDR2 YNFKEQ. The chain's CDR3 is CASSSTGGASGNTIYF. The CDR3 nucleotides read TGTGCCAGCAGCTCGACAGGGGGCGCGTCTGGAAACACCATATATTTT.

This clone was observed a handful of times. The chain carries TRBV2 and TRBJ2-5; TRBD2 matches at 8 bases. The V and J ends lost 3 bases and 4 bases, in that order; junction bases with no gene match: 4. There are 14 residues in the CDR3. Looked up from germline, CDR1 is SNHLY and CDR2 is FYNNEI. CDR3 in amino acids: CASSDPAGVETQYF. The DNA of the CDR3 is TGTGCCAGCAGTGACCCAGCGGGAGTAGAGACCCAGTACTTC.

V and J are TRBV18 and TRBJ1-6; 10 nucleotides agree with TRBD1. CDR3 length equals 16 residues. Germline lookup yields CDR1 KGHSH and CDR2 LQKENI. Trimming removed 3 bases from V and 5 bases from J; junction bases left unmatched: 4. The DNA for the CDR3 is TGTGCCAGCTCACCGAGACAGGGGGCAAATAATTCACCCCTCCACTTT. Its translation: CASSPRQGANNSPLHF.

The rearrangement links TRBV7-3 to TRBJ2-3, with D maybe TRBD2 (5 bases). CDR3 size: 15 residues. Deletions cut 3 bases from V and 2 bases from J, with 12 bases between. From germline, CDR1 is SGHTA and CDR2 FQGTGA. The CDR3 bases are TGTGCCAGCAGCTTGGATCCGGGAATCACAGATACGCAGTATTTT. The encoded protein is CASSLDPGITDTQYF.

The chain links TRBV27 to TRBJ1-2; 8 bases fit TRBD1. The length of the CDR3 is 16 residues. Per germline, CDR1 MNHEY and CDR2 SMNVEV (reference sequence). Unmatched junction bases numbered 13, after V lost 6 bases and J lost 4 bases. Here the CDR3 reads CASSLRTGYGSYGYTF. CDR3 bases: TGTGCCAGCAGCCTGCGGACAGGGTACGGGTCCTATGGCTACACCTTC.

The chain is built from TRBV28 and TRBJ1-2; D is ambiguous. The CDR3 extends over 12 amino acids. Trimming left V 6 bases short and J 2 bases short, with 7 bases between. Germline CDR1 is MDHEN and CDR2 is SYDVKM. CDR3 nucleotides: TGTGCCAGCAGATACGACAACTATGGCTACACCTTC. Protein product: CASRYDNYGYTF.

V gene TRBV19 combines with J gene TRBJ2-1; TRBD1 matches 7 bases. Germline CDR1 reads LNHDA; CDR2 reads SQIVND (reference sequence). J gave up 5 bases and V 3 bases, and 10 bases lay outside the gene matches. This CDR3 has 16 residues. CDR3 nucleotide sequence: TGTGCCAGTAGTATTCCGGACAGGAGACCTAACAATGAGCAGTTCTTC. Amino acid sequence: CASSIPDRRPNNEQFF.

The chain has TRBV6-1 and TRBJ2-7, with TRBD1 as a possible D gene (5 bases). The CDR3 extends over 14 amino acids. Germline V lookup: CDR1 MNHNS, CDR2 SASEGT. V was cut by 5 bases and J by 4 bases, with 15 bases left in between. DNA of the CDR3: TGTGCCAGCAGTTATTCAGACAGAATATACGAGCAGTACTTC. Amino acids: CASSYSDRIYEQYF.

The chain couples TRBV7-2 to TRBJ1-2, with 11 bases that match TRBD1. This CDR3 comprises 16 residues. Germline-derived CDR1 and CDR2 are SGHTA and FQGNSA. V lost 5 bases to trimming and J lost 4 bases; unmatched junction nucleotides: 9. CDR3 nucleotides: TGTGCCAGCAGCCAAAATGGGGGACAGGGGGTCTATGGCTACACCTTC. Translating it yields CASSQNGGQGVYGYTF.

The rearrangement uses TRBV7-9 and TRBJ2-1, with D uncertain. The CDR3 covers 11 residues. Germline CDR1 reads SEHNR; CDR2 reads FQNEAQ (reference sequence). Trimming removed 2 bases from V and 9 bases from J, with 5 bases in between. CDR3 coding DNA: TGTGCCAGCAGCTTAAGTGGTGAGCAGTTCTTC. As protein: CASSLSGEQFF.

J is TRBJ2-7 and V is TRBV20-1; D is ambiguous. Germline V gene lookup returns CDR1 DFQATT and CDR2 SNEGSKA (reference sequence). This CDR3 spans 11 amino acids. This CDR3 reads CALLGSYEQYF. The CDR3 region has the DNA TGCGCCCTTTTAGGCTCCTACGAGCAGTACTTC.

The chain links TRBV4-2 to TRBJ1-2; 8 bases align to TRBD1. Germline-derived CDR1 and CDR2 are LGHNA and YNFKEQ. CDR3 length equals 16 residues. The ends lost 4 bases at V and 3 bases at J; junction bases unmatched: 10. The CDR3 loop reads CASSRQGADFDYGYTF. The CDR3 nucleotides read TGTGCCAGCAGCCGGCAGGGGGCGGACTTCGACTATGGCTACACCTTC.

V and J are TRBV27 and TRBJ1-6, with TRBD1 as a possible D gene (6 bases). This CDR3 comprises 15 residues. V was pared by 3 bases and J by 5 bases, with 11 bases between. Germline CDR1 reads MNHEY; CDR2 reads SMNVEV (reference sequence). The CDR3 reads CASSFVGGHNSPLHF. CDR3 bases: TGTGCCAGCAGTTTTGTGGGGGGGCATAATTCACCCCTCCACTTT.

The chain uses TRBV11-2 and TRBJ1-6, with D uncertain. The CDR3 contains 15 residues. Germline lookup yields CDR1 SGHAT and CDR2 FQNNGV. V shed 0 bases and J shed 2 bases, with 5 bases lying between them. CDR3 sequence reads: CASSLDYTYNSPLHF. The CDR3 coding sequence is TGTGCCAGCAGCTTAGATTACACCTATAATTCACCCCTCCACTTT.

This clone was found once. J is TRBJ1-2 and V is TRBV14, with D tentatively TRBD1 (5 bases). The CDR3 is 12 amino acids. Germline V gives CDR1 SGHDN, CDR2 FVKESK. V lost 4 bases and J lost 9, with 12 bases in between. CDR3: CASSRGDWSYTF. The DNA for the CDR3 is TGTGCCAGCAGCCGAGGGGACTGGAGCTACACCTTC.

The rearrangement links TRBV6-2 or TRBV6-3 to TRBJ2-1; 10 nucleotides match TRBD2. V lost 4 bases to trimming and J lost 4 bases; unmatched junction nucleotides: 4. Germline CDR1 MNHEY, CDR2 SVGEGT. This CDR3 is 15 amino acids long. CDR3 loop: CASSLTSGIYNEQFF. The CDR3 DNA follows: TGTGCCAGCAGTTTAACTAGCGGGATTTACAATGAGCAGTTCTTC.

V and J are TRBV9 and TRBJ2-7, with 9 bases aligning to TRBD2. The CDR3 sequence is 15 residues long. Trimming at V came to 4 bases and at J to 0 bases, leaving 5 bases not matched to a gene. Germline V gene lookup returns CDR1 SGDLS and CDR2 YYNGEE. The CDR3 spells CASSPRLAASYEQYF. Here the CDR3 DNA reads TGTGCCAGCAGCCCAAGACTAGCGGCCTCCTACGAGCAGTACTTC.

The chain is built from TRBV14 and TRBJ2-7; D perhaps matches TRBD1 (5 bases). The V gene lost 5 bases and the J gene lost 0 bases, with 14 bases spanning the gap. The CDR3 has 15 residues. CDR1 is SGHDN and CDR2 is FVKESK in the germline V gene. The DNA for the CDR3 is TGTGCCAGCAGCTCTAAGACAGACTTCTCCTACGAGCAGTACTTC. This encodes CASSSKTDFSYEQYF. The variable domain in full, with the rest retrieved from reference TRBV14 and TRBJ2-7, is EAGVTQFPSHSVIEKGQTVTLRCDPISGHDNLYWYRRVMGKEIKFLLHFVKESKQDESGMPNNRFLAERTGGTYSTLKVQPAELEDSGVYFCASSSKTDFSYEQYFGPGTRLTVT.

This sequence joins TRBV20-1 and TRBJ2-7; D call uncertain. CDR1 and CDR2 (germline): DFQATT, SNEGSKA (reference sequence). The V gene lost 2 bases and the J gene lost 5 bases, with 4 bases spanning the gap. The CDR3 consists of 10 residues. CDR3 coding DNA: TGCAGTGCTAGAACCGACGAGCAGTACTTC. It encodes CSARTDEQYF.

The chain is built from TRBV28 and TRBJ1-1; D not certain. Germline CDR1 reads MDHEN; CDR2 reads SYDVKM. The V and J ends lost 8 bases and 4 bases respectively, with 11 bases between them. The CDR3 length is 12 residues. CDR3 region: CASHGGGTEAFF. CDR3 sequence (DNA): TGTGCCAGCCACGGTGGTGGCACTGAAGCTTTCTTT.

The V and J genes are TRBV7-2 and TRBJ2-3; 10 bases agree with TRBD2. This CDR3 has 14 amino acids. The J segment lost 3 bases and the V segment lost 5 bases, leaving 2 bases of the junction unmatched. The germline CDR1 and CDR2 sequences are SGHTA and FQGNSA. The CDR3 reads CASSISGGTDTQYF. The CDR3 coding sequence is TGTGCCAGCAGCATTAGCGGGGGGACAGATACGCAGTATTTT.

The chain links TRBV7-8 to TRBJ1-2; no clear D gene. Germline V gene sequence: CDR1 SGHVS, CDR2 FQNEAQ. The CDR3 has 14 residues. V was pared by 4 bases and J by 3 bases, with 12 bases between. The CDR3 nucleotides read TGTGCCAGCAGCTACCGGACGGAGTACTATGGCTACACCTTC. This gives the protein CASSYRTEYYGYTF.

This clone occurred a few times. This sample includes further DNA sequences coding for the same CDR3. This chain links TRBV19 with TRBJ1-6; 8 bases align to TRBD1. The CDR3 is 15 residues long. Germline trimming cut 5 bases from V and 7 bases from J; bases unmatched to any gene: 7. Germline CDR1 is LNHDA and CDR2 is SQIVND (reference sequence). The CDR3, as DNA: TGTGCCAGTAGTCGCGGACAGGGCTTAAATTCACCCCTCCACTTT. Residues: CASSRGQGLNSPLHF.

This chain uses TRBV7-2 with TRBJ1-1; the D gene is possibly TRBD1 (5 bases). There are 14 residues in the CDR3. V lost 5 bases and J 9 bases, leaving 19 bases between the germline ends. Looked up from germline, CDR1 is SGHTA and CDR2 is FQGNSA. The CDR3 loop reads CASSPSFGGSKAFF. The DNA for the CDR3 is TGTGCCAGCAGCCCGTCGTTTGGGGGATCTAAAGCTTTCTTT. Full variable domain (rest looked up from reference TRBV7-2 and TRBJ1-1): GAGVSQSPSNKVTEKGKDVELRCDPISGHTALYWYRQSLGQGLEFLIYFQGNSAPDKSGLPSDRFSAERTGGSVSTLTIQRTQQEDSAVYLCASSPSFGGSKAFFGQGTRLTVV.